The subject of this entry is one T cell receptor (beta chain). Its antigen is unknown. No base-level quality is on record; no much larger clone is a single base apart. CDR3 length: 13 amino acids, cysteine to phenylalanine. The retained sequence is limited to the CDR3, 39 bases, with the frame set at the first base. Per the germline V gene, MGHRA is the CDR1 and YSYEKL is the CDR2. Relative to germline, V is missing 4 bases and J is missing 4 bases, with 3 bases of the junction outside any gene match. This record comes from a study of T cell changes during pregnancy in multiple sclerosis (dated by TCRdb to about 2019). Turning to the overall study: The study looked at changes in the T cell repertoire across pregnancy in women with multiple sclerosis.

Library generation was performed with the immunoSEQ multiplex PCR assay. Imported from immuneACCESS, the table was reduced by TCRdb to in-frame sequences with V and J called. These copies leave out some clones; in studies compared against another copy, an unresolved V gene accounts for under half, and the cause of the remainder is not known. The table for this sample lists roughly 40,000 clones; more than 85% of them were counted only once. Around 13% of the sample is held by the ten biggest clonotypes. Sequencing was performed on CD8+ T cells from peripheral blood mononuclear cells, taken in the first trimester of pregnancy. The rearranged chain carries TRBV4-1 and TRBJ2-7, with 8 bases matching TRBD2. The receptor's source is a female donor with multiple sclerosis, enrolled in a pregnancy study. The CDR3 corresponds to CASSRSGGYEQYF. At the DNA level, the sequence is TGCGCCAGCAGCCGAAGCGGGGGATACGAGCAGTACTTC.